The source of this T cell receptor (beta chain) is a study of blood T cells in healthy people across ages. Study background: Capture via template switching afforded approximately one barcoded beta molecule per two T cells.

On this clonotype itself: Its antigen is undetermined. No conserved phenylalanine or tryptophan ends this CDR3, so it is likely a read error.

Trimming took 3 bases from V and 1 from J, leaving 3 bases between them. The CDR3 covers 12 residues. Germline assignment: CDR1 SEHNR and CDR2 FQNEAQ (reference sequence). Peripheral blood, about 10 milliliters per donor, was collected. Points from the study as a whole: Whereas aged donors had fewer naive CD4+ cells, long-lived donors had more of them and higher diversity. Diversity estimates drawn from one million T cells were deemed underestimates.

A second PCR, run for about 6 to 11 cycles, used a sample-barcoded 5' primer plus a J-beta primer mix. TCRdb reprocessed the 5' RACE reads via MiXCR and lists one record per CDR3 protein. The sample records 550,000 to 600,000 distinct CDR3 sequences, 25% to 30% being singletons. The rearrangement links TRBV7-9 to TRBJ1-1; D call uncertain. The receptor was isolated from a woman between 65 and 79 years old in good health. The sequenced sample was blood. The CDR3 DNA follows: TGTGCCAGCAGCTTCCAGAACACTGAAGCTTTCCTT. Translating it yields CASSFQNTEAFL.